A single sample is the source of the 24 T cell receptor beta chains below, sequenced in a study of identifying expanded T cells in peripheral blood. Data came from immunoSEQ multiplex PCR; TCRdb stores just in-frame clones and leaves some out. The sample carries some 78,000 clones, around 89% recorded once. The sequenced sample consisted of blood. All receptors derive from a person aged 18 to 69 in good health.

Worth noting for this clone: The identical CDR3 is also encoded by other nucleotide sequences in the sample. V and J are TRBV19 and TRBJ2-3; unclear D gene. The ends were cut back, 1 base at V and 0 bases at J, with 8 bases in the middle. Germline CDR1 is LNHDA and CDR2 is SQIVND (reference sequence). This CDR3 region has 15 residues. This CDR3 is CASSIGGTSTDTQYF. The CDR3 coding sequence is TGTGCCAGTAGTATAGGTGGTACTAGCACAGATACGCAGTATTTT.

The gene calls are TRBV7-9 and TRBJ1-6; D ambiguous. The V end lost 2 bases, the J end lost 7 bases, and 12 bases lay between the germline ends. Per germline, CDR1 SEHNR and CDR2 FQNEAQ (reference sequence). The CDR3 is 15 residues long. The CDR3 nucleotides are TGTGCCAGCAGCTTACGGGATAGGTGGAATTCACCCCTCCACTTT. Translated, it gives CASSLRDRWNSPLHF.

The chain has TRBV5-1 and TRBJ1-2; perhaps TRBD1 as D (6 bases). Trimming pared 3 bases from V and 5 bases from J, leaving 11 bases between. The CDR3 has 13 residues. Germline V lookup: CDR1 SGHRS, CDR2 YFSETQ. The CDR3 here is CASSWVGAYGYTF. The CDR3 DNA follows: TGCGCCAGCAGCTGGGTGGGGGCTTATGGCTACACCTTC.

The gene calls are TRBV4-1 and TRBJ2-2; 8 nucleotides match TRBD2. The V segment lost 5 bases and the J segment 7 bases; nucleotides outside the gene matches: 6. Germline CDR1 reads MGHRA; CDR2 reads YSYEKL. The CDR3 has 14 amino acids. Here the CDR3 reads CASSYGGAVGELFF. The CDR3 nucleotides are TGCGCCAGCAGCTACGGGGGGGCCGTCGGGGAGCTGTTTTTT.

The chain uses TRBV18 and TRBJ2-1; no clear D. The CDR3 sequence is 13 residues long. Germline CDR1 KGHSH, CDR2 LQKENI. V was cut by 0 bases and J by 4 bases, with 4 bases left in between. The CDR3 nucleotides are TGTGCCAGCTCACCACCCCTTTACAATGAGCAGTTCTTC. Its translation: CASSPPLYNEQFF. The complete variable domain, with remaining parts taken from reference TRBV18 and TRBJ2-1, reads NAGVMQNPRHLVRRRGQEARLRCSPMKGHSHVYWYRQLPEEGLKFMVYLQKENIIDESGMPKERFSAEFPKEGPSILRIQQVVRGDSAAYFCASSPPLYNEQFFGPGTRLTVL.

The V and J genes are TRBV13 and TRBJ1-2; 10 bases map to TRBD1. CDR3 length equals 15 residues. Unmatched junction bases numbered 8, after V lost 5 bases and J lost 5 bases. Germline V gene data show CDR1 as PRHDT and CDR2 as FYEKMQ (reference sequence). The CDR3 coding sequence is TGTGCCAGCAGCCGGATCTTGGACAGGGGGTATGGCTACACCTTC. Amino acids: CASSRILDRGYGYTF. Drawing the rest from reference TRBV13 and TRBJ1-2, the complete variable domain is AAGVIQSPRHLIKEKRETATLKCYPIPRHDTVYWYQQGPGQDPQFLISFYEKMQSDKGSIPDRFSAQQFSDYHSELNMSSLELGDSALYFCASSRILDRGYGYTFGSGTRLTVV.

This clone has more than one count but fewer than ten. This chain joins TRBV28 and TRBJ1-5, with D perhaps TRBD1 (5 bases). V was pared by 6 bases and J by 7 bases, with 10 bases between. Germline V gives CDR1 MDHEN, CDR2 SYDVKM. CDR3 size: 12 residues. This chain's CDR3 is CASSLGAQPQHF. The CDR3 DNA sequence: TGTGCCAGCAGCCTAGGGGCCCAGCCCCAGCATTTT. The full variable domain, with the rest looked up from reference TRBV28 and TRBJ1-5, is DVKVTQSSRYLVKRTGEKVFLECVQDMDHENMFWYRQDPGLGLRLIYFSYDVKMKEKGDIPEGYSVSREKKERFSLILESASTNQTSMYLCASSLGAQPQHFGDGTRLSIL.

This sequence joins TRBV19 and TRBJ2-1; a weak D match, TRBD1 (5 bases). With 3 bases removed from V and 3 bases from J, the gap between germline ends came to 18 bases. The CDR3 runs to 17 residues. Germline V gene data show CDR1 as LNHDA and CDR2 as SQIVND (reference sequence). CDR3 protein: CASSIVSSGFSYNEQFF. In DNA form, the CDR3 reads TGTGCCAGTAGTATTGTTTCATCAGGGTTTAGCTACAATGAGCAGTTCTTC.

V is TRBV7-2 and J is TRBJ1-2; TRBD1 is a possible D gene (5 bases). Germline lookup yields CDR1 SGHTA and CDR2 FQGNSA. The germline V and J ends were trimmed by 3 bases and 0 bases, with 23 bases remaining between them. This CDR3 has 19 residues. The CDR3 DNA reads TGTGCCAGCAGCTTTTTCCCCGGGACCGTGGTCCCAGCTAACTATGGCTACACCTTC. This gives the protein CASSFFPGTVVPANYGYTF. The variable domain in full, with the rest retrieved from reference TRBV7-2 and TRBJ1-2, is GAGVSQSPSNKVTEKGKDVELRCDPISGHTALYWYRQSLGQGLEFLIYFQGNSAPDKSGLPSDRFSAERTGGSVSTLTIQRTQQEDSAVYLCASSFFPGTVVPANYGYTFGSGTRLTVV.

The chain employs TRBV10-3 and TRBJ2-1; TRBD1 matches at 9 bases. V lost 6 bases and J lost 1; bases outside the gene matches: 4. CDR1 is ENHRY and CDR2 is SYGVKD in the germline V gene. The length of the CDR3 is 15 residues. CDR3 bases: TGTGCCATCAGGGGACAGGGCCCATCCTACAATGAGCAGTTCTTC. Amino acid sequence: CAIRGQGPSYNEQFF.

This clone was recorded once. V is TRBV7-9 and J is TRBJ1-2; no reliable D call. This CDR3 has 17 residues. The V gene's germline CDR1 is SEHNR and CDR2 FQNEAQ (reference sequence). The V and J ends lost 3 bases and 3 bases respectively, with 20 bases between them. CDR3 region: CASSFSAQLVDDYGYTF. The CDR3 DNA sequence: TGTGCCAGCAGCTTTAGCGCCCAGCTAGTTGACGACTATGGCTACACCTTC.

This rearrangement joins TRBV7-9 to TRBJ1-2, with D unclear. Per the germline V gene, CDR1 is SEHNR and CDR2 is FQNEAQ (reference sequence). The length of the CDR3 is 14 residues. V was shortened by 2 bases and J by 2 bases, with 9 bases between the two germline ends. The CDR3 region has the DNA TGTGCCAGCAGCTTATCTTCAGAAAACTATGGCTACACCTTC. Its protein is CASSLSSENYGYTF.

The rearrangement uses TRBV7-9 and TRBJ2-1; TRBD1 is a possible D gene (5 bases). V was shortened by 1 base and J by 3 bases, with 13 bases between the two germline ends. From germline, CDR1 is SEHNR and CDR2 FQNEAQ (reference sequence). The CDR3 loop spans 16 amino acids. The CDR3 DNA sequence: TGTGCCAGCAGCTTAGGGGGCAGAACGATCTACAATGAGCAGTTCTTC. Its translation: CASSLGGRTIYNEQFF.

J is TRBJ1-1 and V is TRBV18, with a tentative D call TRBD1 (6 bases). Per germline, CDR1 KGHSH and CDR2 LQKENI. V was clipped by 3 bases and J by 2 bases, with 16 bases between them. The CDR3 is 16 residues long. CDR3 DNA sequence: TGTGCCAGCTCACCGCGGAGGGGGTTGGCCAACACTGAAGCTTTCTTT. Translating it yields CASSPRRGLANTEAFF.

V is TRBV6-6 and J is TRBJ2-2; D not certain. The CDR3 totals 16 residues. V lost 7 bases and J lost 6, with 21 bases in between. CDR1 and CDR2 from the germline V gene are MNHNY and SVGAGI (reference sequence). The DNA for the CDR3 is TGTGCCAGCACCCCCTACGGCAGGAGTAGGGCCGGGGAGCTGTTTTTT. It yields the protein CASTPYGRSRAGELFF.

The rearrangement links TRBV2 to TRBJ1-1, with TRBD1 matching 12 bases. The CDR3 covers 17 residues. Trimming took 6 bases from V and 6 from J; bases not matched to a gene: 14. The germline CDR1 and CDR2 sequences are SNHLY and FYNNEI. CDR3 DNA sequence: TGTGCCAGCAGCAACCCGGGACAGGGGGCTAGGAAGGCTGAAGCTTTCTTT. Residues: CASSNPGQGARKAEAFF.

This chain links TRBV19 with TRBJ2-3; D uncertain. The CDR3 is 14 residues long. Germline lookup yields CDR1 LNHDA and CDR2 SQIVND (reference sequence). Trimming removed 10 bases from V and 5 bases from J, with 19 bases in between. CDR3 bases: TGTGCCACCACCTTGGGAAGGGTGGGAGATACGCAGTATTTT. It yields the protein CATTLGRVGDTQYF.

The gene calls are TRBV7-9 and TRBJ1-1; 9 bases are shared with TRBD1. The J segment lost 4 bases and the V segment lost 4 bases, leaving 4 bases of the junction unmatched. Germline V gene lookup returns CDR1 SEHNR and CDR2 FQNEAQ (reference sequence). This CDR3 spans 14 amino acids. Here the CDR3 reads CASSSTGGITEAFF. The CDR3 DNA is TGTGCCAGCAGCTCCACAGGGGGCATCACTGAAGCTTTCTTT.

V usage is TRBV2 and J usage is TRBJ1-2; TRBD1 matches at 7 bases. Germline CDR1 and CDR2: SNHLY and FYNNEI. The ends lost 5 bases at V and 3 bases at J; junction bases unmatched: 3. CDR3 length: 13 amino acids. CDR3: CASSRQGDYGYTF. The DNA for the CDR3 is TGTGCCAGCAGTCGACAGGGTGACTATGGCTACACCTTC.

The chain recombines TRBV18 with TRBJ2-7; TRBD1 agrees at 11 bases. V gave up 6 bases and J gave up 5 bases; unmatched junction bases: 9. The germline V gene encodes CDR1 KGHSH and CDR2 LQKENI. The CDR3 has 15 residues. CDR3 sequence: CASSRNRDRGNEQYF. DNA for the CDR3: TGTGCCAGCTCCCGTAACCGGGACAGGGGGAACGAGCAGTACTTC.

This clone was recorded once. The chain employs TRBV4-3 and TRBJ2-6; 10 bases fit TRBD1. With V trimmed by 0 bases and J by 0 bases, 5 bases remained unmatched. Germline values: CDR1 LGHNA, CDR2 YSLEER. This CDR3 has 19 residues. CDR3 residues: CASSQDLGTGASGANVLTF. In nucleotides, the CDR3 is TGCGCCAGCAGCCAAGATTTGGGGACAGGGGCCTCTGGGGCCAACGTCCTGACTTTC.

The chain has TRBV2 and TRBJ2-6; D remains unclear. The CDR3 extends over 13 amino acids. Deletions cut 7 bases from V and 1 base from J, with 5 bases between. Germline V gives CDR1 SNHLY, CDR2 FYNNEI. The chain's CDR3 is CASTQSGANVLTF. CDR3 in DNA: TGTGCCAGCACTCAGTCTGGGGCCAACGTCCTGACTTTC. Looking up the rest from reference TRBV2 and TRBJ2-6 gives the full variable domain: EPEVTQTPSHQVTQMGQEVILRCVPISNHLYFYWYRQILGQKVEFLVSFYNNEISEKSEIFDDQFSVERPDGSNFTLKIRSTKLEDSAMYFCASTQSGANVLTFGAGSRLTVL.

The chain couples TRBV9 to TRBJ2-3, with TRBD2 matching over 12 bases. V lost 1 base and J lost 4; bases outside the gene matches: 7. Germline CDR1 reads SGDLS; CDR2 reads YYNGEE. This CDR3 contains 17 residues. This CDR3 is CASSVSSGGAGADTQYF. In DNA, the CDR3 is TGTGCCAGCAGCGTATCTAGCGGGGGGGCAGGGGCAGATACGCAGTATTTT.

This rearrangement joins TRBV5-5 to TRBJ2-3; D not certain. The CDR3 extends over 14 amino acids. CDR1 and CDR2 from the germline V gene are SGHKS and YYEKEE (reference sequence). Trimming removed 0 bases at V and 11 bases at J, with 16 bases between. This CDR3 is CASSLDPNGYGQYF. The CDR3, as DNA: TGTGCCAGCAGCTTGGACCCTAATGGATATGGGCAGTATTTT.